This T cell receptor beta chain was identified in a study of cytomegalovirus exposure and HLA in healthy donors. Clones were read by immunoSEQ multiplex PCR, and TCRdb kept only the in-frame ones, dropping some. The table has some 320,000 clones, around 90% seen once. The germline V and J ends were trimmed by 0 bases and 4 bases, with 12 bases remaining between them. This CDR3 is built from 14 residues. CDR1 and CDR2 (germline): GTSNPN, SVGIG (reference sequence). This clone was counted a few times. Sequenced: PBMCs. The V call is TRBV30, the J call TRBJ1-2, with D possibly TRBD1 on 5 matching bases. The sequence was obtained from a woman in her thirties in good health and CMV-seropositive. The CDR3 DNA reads TGTGCCTGGAGTGTACAGGTCTCCACCTATGGCTACACCTTC. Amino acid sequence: CAWSVQVSTYGYTF.